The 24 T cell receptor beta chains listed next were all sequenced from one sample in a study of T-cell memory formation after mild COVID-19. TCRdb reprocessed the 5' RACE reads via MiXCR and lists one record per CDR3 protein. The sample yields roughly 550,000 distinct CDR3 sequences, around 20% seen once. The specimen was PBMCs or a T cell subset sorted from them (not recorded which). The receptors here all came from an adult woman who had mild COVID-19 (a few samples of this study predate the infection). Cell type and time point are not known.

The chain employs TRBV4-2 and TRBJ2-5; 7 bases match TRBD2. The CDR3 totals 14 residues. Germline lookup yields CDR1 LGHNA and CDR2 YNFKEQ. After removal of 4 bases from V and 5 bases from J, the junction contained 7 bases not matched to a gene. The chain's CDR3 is CASSLLAGEETQYF. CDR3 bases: TGTGCCAGCAGCCTCCTCGCGGGGGAGGAGACCCAGTACTTC.

The CDR3 bases are TGTGCCAGCTCACCACGGCTAGCTGGAATCGAGTACGAGCAGTACTTC. It specifies CASSPRLAGIEYEQYF. V is TRBV18 and J is TRBJ2-7, with D perhaps matching TRBD2 (5 bases). The V gene lost 1 base and the J gene lost 4 bases, with 17 bases spanning the gap. Germline CDR1 reads KGHSH; CDR2 reads LQKENI. The CDR3 extends over 16 amino acids.

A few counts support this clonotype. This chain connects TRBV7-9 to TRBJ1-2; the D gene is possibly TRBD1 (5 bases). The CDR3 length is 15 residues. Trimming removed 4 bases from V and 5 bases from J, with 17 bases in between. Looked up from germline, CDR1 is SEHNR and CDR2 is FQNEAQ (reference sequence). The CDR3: CASSSQTAKGYGYTF. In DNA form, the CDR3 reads TGTGCCAGCAGCTCACAGACAGCAAAGGGTTATGGCTACACCTTC.

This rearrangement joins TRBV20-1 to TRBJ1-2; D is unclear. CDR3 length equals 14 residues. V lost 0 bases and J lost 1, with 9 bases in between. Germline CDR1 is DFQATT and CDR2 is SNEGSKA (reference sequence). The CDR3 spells CSARDLLLNYGYTF. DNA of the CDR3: TGCAGTGCTAGAGATCTCCTTCTTAACTATGGCTACACCTTC.

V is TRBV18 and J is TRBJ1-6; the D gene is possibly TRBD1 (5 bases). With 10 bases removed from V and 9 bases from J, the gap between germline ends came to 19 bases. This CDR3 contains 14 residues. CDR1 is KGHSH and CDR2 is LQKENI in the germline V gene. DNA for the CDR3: TGTGCCACCTCGCCGGGACGAGCCCCTTCACCCCTCCACTTT. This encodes CATSPGRAPSPLHF.

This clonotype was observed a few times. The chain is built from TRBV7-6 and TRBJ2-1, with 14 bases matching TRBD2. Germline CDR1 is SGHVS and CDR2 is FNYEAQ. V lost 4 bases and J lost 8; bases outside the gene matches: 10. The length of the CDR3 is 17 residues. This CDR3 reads CASSSWTSGRPVYEQFF. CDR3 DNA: TGTGCCAGCAGCTCCTGGACTAGCGGGAGGCCAGTTTATGAGCAGTTCTTC.

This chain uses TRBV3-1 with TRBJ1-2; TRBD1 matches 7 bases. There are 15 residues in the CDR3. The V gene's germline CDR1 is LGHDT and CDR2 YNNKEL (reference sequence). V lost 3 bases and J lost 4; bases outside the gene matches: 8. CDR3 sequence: CASSQGNRGAYGYTF. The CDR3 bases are TGTGCCAGCAGCCAGGGTAACAGGGGAGCCTATGGCTACACCTTC.

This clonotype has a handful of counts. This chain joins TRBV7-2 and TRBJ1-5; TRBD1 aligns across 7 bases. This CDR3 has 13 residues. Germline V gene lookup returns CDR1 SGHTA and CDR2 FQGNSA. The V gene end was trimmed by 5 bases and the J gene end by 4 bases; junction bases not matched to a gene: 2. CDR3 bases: TGTGCCAGCAGCGACAGGGTAAATCAGCCCCAGCATTTT. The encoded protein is CASSDRVNQPQHF.

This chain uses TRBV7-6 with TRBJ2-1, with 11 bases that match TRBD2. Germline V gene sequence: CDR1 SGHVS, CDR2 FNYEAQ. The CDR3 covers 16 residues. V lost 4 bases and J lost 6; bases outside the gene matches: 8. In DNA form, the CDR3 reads TGTGCCAGCAGCTCTATAGCGGGAGGGCGCTTCAATGAGCAGTTCTTC. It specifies CASSSIAGGRFNEQFF. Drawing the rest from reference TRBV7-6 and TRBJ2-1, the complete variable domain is GAGVSQSPRYKVTKRGQDVALRCDPISGHVSLYWYRQALGQGPEFLTYFNYEAQQDKSGLPNDRFSAERPEGSISTLTIQRTEQRDSAMYRCASSSIAGGRFNEQFFGPGTRLTVL.

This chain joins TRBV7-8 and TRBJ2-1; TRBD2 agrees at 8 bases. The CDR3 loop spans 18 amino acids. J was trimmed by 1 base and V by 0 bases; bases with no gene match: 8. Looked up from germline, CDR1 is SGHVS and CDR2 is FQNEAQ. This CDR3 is CASSLALSGGWSYNEQFF. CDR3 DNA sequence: TGTGCCAGCAGCTTAGCGCTGAGCGGGGGTTGGTCCTACAATGAGCAGTTCTTC.

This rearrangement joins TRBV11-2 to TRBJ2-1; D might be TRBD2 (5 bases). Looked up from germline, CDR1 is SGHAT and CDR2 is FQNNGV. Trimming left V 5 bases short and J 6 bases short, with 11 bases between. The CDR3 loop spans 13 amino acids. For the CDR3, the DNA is TGTGCCAGCAGCAAGGAGCGGCTCAATGAGCAGTTCTTC. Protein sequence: CASSKERLNEQFF.

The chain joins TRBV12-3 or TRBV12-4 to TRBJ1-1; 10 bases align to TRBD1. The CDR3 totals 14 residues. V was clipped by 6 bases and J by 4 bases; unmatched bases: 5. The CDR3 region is CASSHRTGGTEAFF. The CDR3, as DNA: TGTGCCAGCAGCCACCGGACAGGGGGCACTGAAGCTTTCTTT.

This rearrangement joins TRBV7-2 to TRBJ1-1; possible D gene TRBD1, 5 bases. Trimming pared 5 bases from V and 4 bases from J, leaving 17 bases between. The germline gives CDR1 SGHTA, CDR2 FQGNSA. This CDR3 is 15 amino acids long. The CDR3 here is CASSPGGGSITEAFF. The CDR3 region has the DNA TGTGCCAGCAGCCCTGGTGGGGGGAGTATCACTGAAGCTTTCTTT.

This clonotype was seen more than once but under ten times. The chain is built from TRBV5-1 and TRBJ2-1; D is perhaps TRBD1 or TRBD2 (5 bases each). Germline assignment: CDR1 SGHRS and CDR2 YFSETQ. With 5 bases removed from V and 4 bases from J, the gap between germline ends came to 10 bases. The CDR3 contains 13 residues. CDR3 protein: CASSEGTYNEQFF. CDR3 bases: TGCGCCAGCAGTGAGGGGACGTACAATGAGCAGTTCTTC. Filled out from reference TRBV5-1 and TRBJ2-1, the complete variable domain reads KAGVTQTPRYLIKTRGQQVTLSCSPISGHRSVSWYQQTPGQGLQFLFEYFSETQRNKGNFPGRFSGRQFSNSRSEMNVSTLELGDSALYLCASSEGTYNEQFFGPGTRLTVL.

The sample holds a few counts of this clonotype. In DNA form, the CDR3 reads TGCGCCAGCAGCCATTTCTTCCGGACAGCGAACACCGGGGAGCTGTTTTTT. It specifies CASSHFFRTANTGELFF. This sequence joins TRBV4-3 and TRBJ2-2; the D gene is possibly TRBD1 (6 bases). CDR1 is LGHNA and CDR2 is YSLEER in the germline V gene. This CDR3 has 17 amino acids. V lost 3 bases and J lost 0, with 14 bases in between.

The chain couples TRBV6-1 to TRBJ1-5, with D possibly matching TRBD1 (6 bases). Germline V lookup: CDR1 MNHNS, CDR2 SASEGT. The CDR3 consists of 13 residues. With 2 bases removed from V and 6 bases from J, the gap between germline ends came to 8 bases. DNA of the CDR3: TGTGCCAGCAGTGAAAACAGGGCTCAGCCCCAGCATTTT. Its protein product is CASSENRAQPQHF.

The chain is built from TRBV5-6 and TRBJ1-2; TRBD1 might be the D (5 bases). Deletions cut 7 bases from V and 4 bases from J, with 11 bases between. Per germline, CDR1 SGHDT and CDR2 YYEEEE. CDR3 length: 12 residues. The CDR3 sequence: CASGTQAYGYTF. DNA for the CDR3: TGTGCCAGCGGGACCCAGGCCTATGGCTACACCTTC.

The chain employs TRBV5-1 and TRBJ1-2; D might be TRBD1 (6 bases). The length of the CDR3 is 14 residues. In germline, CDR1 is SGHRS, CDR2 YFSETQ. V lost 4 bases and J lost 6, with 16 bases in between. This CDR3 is CASSLLGGGDGYTF. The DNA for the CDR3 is TGCGCCAGCAGCCTCCTCGGAGGGGGGGATGGCTACACCTTC. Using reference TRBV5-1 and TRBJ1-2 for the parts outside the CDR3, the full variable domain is KAGVTQTPRYLIKTRGQQVTLSCSPISGHRSVSWYQQTPGQGLQFLFEYFSETQRNKGNFPGRFSGRQFSNSRSEMNVSTLELGDSALYLCASSLLGGGDGYTFGSGTRLTVV.

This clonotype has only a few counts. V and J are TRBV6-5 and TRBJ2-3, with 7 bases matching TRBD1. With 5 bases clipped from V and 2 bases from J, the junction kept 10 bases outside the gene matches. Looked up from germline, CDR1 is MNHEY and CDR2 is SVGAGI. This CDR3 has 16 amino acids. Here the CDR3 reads CASSTNTGQPTDTQYF. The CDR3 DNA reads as TGTGCCAGCAGTACTAATACGGGACAGCCCACAGATACGCAGTATTTT.

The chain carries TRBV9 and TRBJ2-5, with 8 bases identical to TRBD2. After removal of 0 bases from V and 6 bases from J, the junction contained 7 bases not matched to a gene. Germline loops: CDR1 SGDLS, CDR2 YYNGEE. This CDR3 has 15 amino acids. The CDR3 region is CASSVATGGPQTQYF. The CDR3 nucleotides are TGTGCCAGCAGCGTAGCAACGGGGGGGCCGCAGACCCAGTACTTC.

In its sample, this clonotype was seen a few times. Here the CDR3 reads CASSDLRDRVDTQYF. CDR3 bases: TGTGCCAGCAGTGACCTCCGGGACAGGGTTGATACGCAGTATTTT. J is TRBJ2-3 and V is TRBV6-6; 9 positions agree with TRBD1. The CDR3 has 15 amino acids. With V trimmed by 5 bases and J by 6 bases, 9 bases remained unmatched. Germline V gives CDR1 MNHNY, CDR2 SVGAGI (reference sequence).

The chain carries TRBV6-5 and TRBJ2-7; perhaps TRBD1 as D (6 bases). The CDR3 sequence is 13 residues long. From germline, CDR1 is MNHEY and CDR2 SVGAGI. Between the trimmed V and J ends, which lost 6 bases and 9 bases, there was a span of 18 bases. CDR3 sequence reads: CASSSFTGTGQYF. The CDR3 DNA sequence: TGTGCCAGCAGCTCATTCACAGGGACGGGGCAGTACTTC.

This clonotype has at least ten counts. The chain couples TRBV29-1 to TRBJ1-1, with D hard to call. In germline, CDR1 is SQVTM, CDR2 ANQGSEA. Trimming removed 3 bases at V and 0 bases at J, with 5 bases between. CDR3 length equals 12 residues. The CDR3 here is CSVDRMNTEAFF. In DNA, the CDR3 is TGCAGCGTTGACAGGATGAACACTGAAGCTTTCTTT.

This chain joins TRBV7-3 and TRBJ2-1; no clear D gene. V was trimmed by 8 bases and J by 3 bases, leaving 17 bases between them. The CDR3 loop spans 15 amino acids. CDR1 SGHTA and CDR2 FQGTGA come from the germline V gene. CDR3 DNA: TGTGCCAGCGCACCTGGTATGGTTTTCTACAATGAGCAGTTCTTC. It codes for CASAPGMVFYNEQFF.